This T cell receptor (beta chain) was sequenced in a study of T cells expressing NK-cell markers. Study as a whole: Seven of the eight sequenced donors were HCMV-seropositive; one was seronegative.

Looked up from germline, CDR1 is SGHRS and CDR2 is YFSETQ. The CDR3 spans 15 residues. This clonotype is called medium-sized based on its frequency. Antigen specificity is unknown. TCRdb reprocessed the 5' RACE reads and keeps a single row for each CDR3 protein, giving no DNA. The repertoire shows several thousand distinct CDR3 sequences; the top ten hold 50% to 75%. Study conclusions and caveats: The CD3+CD56-NKG2C+ fraction of several donors was also led by these clonotypes.

Sequencing used blood T cells: a sorted CD56 or NKG2C T cell subset, CD4+ or CD8+ T cells, or bulk PBMC T cells (not recorded which). This clonotype was sampled from a man between 18 and 35 years old in good health. The V and J genes are TRBV5-1 and TRBJ1-2. This CDR3 is CASSLDGSTNYGYTF.